The source of this T cell receptor beta chain is a study of cytomegalovirus exposure and HLA in healthy donors. The study's findings and limits: Cytomegalovirus-associated TCR beta chains were listed, numbering roughly 150.

It was with 60 Vbeta and 13 Jbeta primers that the PCR ran. The method was immunoSEQ multiplex PCR; TCRdb's version includes in-frame clones alone and lacks a portion of them. The table records about 180,000 clones, around four fifths of them present only once. Comment on this clone: Antigen: not known. The identical CDR3 is also encoded by other nucleotide sequences in the sample.

CDR3 length: 14 amino acids. After removal of 1 base from V and 3 bases from J, the junction contained 1 base not matched to a gene. From germline, CDR1 is LNHNV and CDR2 YYDKDF (reference sequence). What was sequenced was PBMCs. The TCR comes from a man aged 18-30 years in good health and CMV-seronegative. The chain carries TRBV15 and TRBJ1-2; the match to TRBD1 covers 8 bases. The CDR3 here is CATSRADRDYGYTF. As DNA, the CDR3 is TGTGCCACCAGCAGAGCGGACAGGGACTATGGCTACACCTTC.